The clone carrying this T cell receptor beta chain was detected a few times. Its antigen is unidentified. The source of the sample is a study of T-cell memory formation after mild COVID-19. Using constant-segment primers, 5'RACE produced TCR alpha and TCR beta cDNA libraries carrying sample barcodes and UMIs. TCRdb reprocessed the 5' RACE reads with MiXCR, giving one entry per CDR3 protein. In the table there are 300,000 to 400,000 distinct CDR3 sequences, 28% of which are singletons. The study, taken as a whole, reports: Contracting clones, day 15 to 85, had balanced CD4/CD8, and later expanders favored CD4+.

Material: PBMCs or a T cell subset sorted from them (not recorded which). This receptor was obtained from an adult woman who had mild COVID-19 (a few samples of this study predate the infection). Cell type and time point are not known.

The CDR3 DNA reads TGCAGCGTTGAACCGCTCGACAGGGGGCTAAATGAGCAGTTCTTC. Translation: CSVEPLDRGLNEQFF. The V gene is TRBV29-1, the J gene TRBJ2-1; 10 nucleotides agree with TRBD1. Germline CDR1 SQVTM, CDR2 ANQGSEA. The CDR3 consists of 15 residues. Trimming cost V 2 bases and J 7 bases; bases outside gene matches: 8.